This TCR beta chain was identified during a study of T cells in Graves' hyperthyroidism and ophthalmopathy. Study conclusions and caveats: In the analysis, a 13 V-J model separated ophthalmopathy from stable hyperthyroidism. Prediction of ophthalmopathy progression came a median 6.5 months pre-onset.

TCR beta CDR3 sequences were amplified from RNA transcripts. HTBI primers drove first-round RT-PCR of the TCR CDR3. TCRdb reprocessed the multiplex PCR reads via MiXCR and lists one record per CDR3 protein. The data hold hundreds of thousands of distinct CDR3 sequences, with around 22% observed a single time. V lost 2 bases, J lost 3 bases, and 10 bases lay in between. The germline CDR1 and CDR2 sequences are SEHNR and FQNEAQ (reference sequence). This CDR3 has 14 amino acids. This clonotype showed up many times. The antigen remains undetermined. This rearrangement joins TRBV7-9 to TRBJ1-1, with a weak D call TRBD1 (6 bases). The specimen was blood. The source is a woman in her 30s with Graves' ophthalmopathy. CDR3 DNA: TGTGCCAGCAGCTTACGACAGGCAGACACTGAAGCTTTCTTT. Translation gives CASSLRQADTEAFF.